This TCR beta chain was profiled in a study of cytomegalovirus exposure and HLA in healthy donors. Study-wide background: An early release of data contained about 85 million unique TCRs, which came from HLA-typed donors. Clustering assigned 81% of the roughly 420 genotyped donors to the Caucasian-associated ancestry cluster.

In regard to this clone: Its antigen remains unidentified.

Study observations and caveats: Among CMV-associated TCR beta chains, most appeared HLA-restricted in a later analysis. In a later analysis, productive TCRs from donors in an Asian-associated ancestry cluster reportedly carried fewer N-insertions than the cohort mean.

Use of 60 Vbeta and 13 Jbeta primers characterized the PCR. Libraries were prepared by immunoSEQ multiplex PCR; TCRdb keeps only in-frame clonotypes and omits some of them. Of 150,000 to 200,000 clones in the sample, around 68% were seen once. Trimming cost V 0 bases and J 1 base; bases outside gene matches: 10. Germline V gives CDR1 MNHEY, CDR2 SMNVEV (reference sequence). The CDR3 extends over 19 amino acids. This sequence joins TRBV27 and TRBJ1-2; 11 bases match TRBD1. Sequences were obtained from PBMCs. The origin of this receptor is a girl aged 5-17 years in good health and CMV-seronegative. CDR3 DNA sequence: TGTGCCAGCAGTTTATCGAGGGGACAGGGGGTCCCGCATAACTATGGCTACACCTTC. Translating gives CASSLSRGQGVPHNYGYTF.